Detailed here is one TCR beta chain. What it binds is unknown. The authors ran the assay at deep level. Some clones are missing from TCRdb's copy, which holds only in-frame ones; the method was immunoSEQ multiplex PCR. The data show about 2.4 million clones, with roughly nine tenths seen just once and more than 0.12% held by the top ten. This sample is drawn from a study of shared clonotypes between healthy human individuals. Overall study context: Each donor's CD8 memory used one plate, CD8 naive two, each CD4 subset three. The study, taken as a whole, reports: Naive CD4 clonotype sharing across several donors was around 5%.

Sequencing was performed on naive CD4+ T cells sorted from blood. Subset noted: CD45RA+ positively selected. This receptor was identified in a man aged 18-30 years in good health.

The CDR3, as DNA: TGTGCCAGCAGTTACCGAGTGACGGGTGAGCAGTACTTC. Amino acids: CASSYRVTGEQYF. The rearrangement links TRBV6-6 to TRBJ2-7; no reliable D call. V was clipped by 2 bases and J by 7 bases, with 12 bases between them. This CDR3 contains 13 residues. Germline assignment: CDR1 MNHNY and CDR2 SVGAGI (reference sequence).